Listed here are 17 T cell receptor beta chains from one sample, sequenced in a study of neurological immune-mediated disorders. TCRdb independently ran MiXCR on the 5' RACE reads; one entry per CDR3 protein. Of tens of thousands of distinct CDR3 sequences in the sample, about 5.5% were seen once. The sequenced material came from PBMCs. Receptors originate from a woman aged 25 to 39 with multiple sclerosis.

This clonotype was seen many times. This rearrangement joins TRBV3-1 to TRBJ2-1; TRBD2 matches 8 bases. Germline values: CDR1 LGHDT, CDR2 YNNKEL (reference sequence). The V gene end was trimmed by 2 bases and the J gene end by 12 bases; junction bases not matched to a gene: 6. The CDR3 length is 13 residues. CDR3 sequence reads: CASSQRIGTRQFF. In DNA, the CDR3 is TGTGCCAGCAGCCAACGTATCGGGACTAGGCAGTTCTTC.

This clonotype was counted ten times or more. This sequence joins TRBV7-2 and TRBJ2-1; TRBD2 matches at 15 bases. V was clipped by 1 base and J by 4 bases; unmatched bases: 5. This CDR3 is built from 18 residues. Germline V CDR1 and CDR2: SGHTA, FQGNSA. This CDR3 is CASSLDGLAGGLYNEQFF. The CDR3 nucleotides read TGTGCCAGCAGCTTAGATGGACTAGCGGGGGGGCTTTACAATGAGCAGTTCTTC.

This clonotype was counted a few times. V is TRBV11-2 and J is TRBJ1-6, with a tentative D call TRBD1 (6 bases). Trimming pared 5 bases from V and 5 bases from J, leaving 19 bases between. Germline values: CDR1 SGHAT, CDR2 FQNNGV. The CDR3 has 17 residues. This CDR3 reads CASSRPGGAFNNSPLHF. CDR3 DNA: TGTGCCAGCAGCCGGCCCGGGGGGGCCTTTAATAATTCACCCCTCCACTTT.

This clonotype came up many times. This rearrangement joins TRBV20-1 to TRBJ2-5; 11 bases line up with TRBD2. Unmatched junction bases numbered 7, after V lost 4 bases and J lost 3 bases. The CDR3 is 15 residues long. Germline V lookup: CDR1 DFQATT, CDR2 SNEGSKA (reference sequence). The DNA of the CDR3 is TGCAGTGCTACCAGGGCGGGACTAGCGGAAGAGACCCAGTACTTC. It yields the protein CSATRAGLAEETQYF.

This clonotype was picked up many times. This chain links TRBV5-6 with TRBJ2-3; D is ambiguous. Germline CDR1 and CDR2: SGHDT and YYEEEE. Trimming removed 3 bases at V and 9 bases at J, with 11 bases between. The CDR3 extends over 12 amino acids. The CDR3 DNA reads TGTGCCAGCAGCTCCGGGCCGACGACGCAGTATTTT. Its translation is CASSSGPTTQYF.

Many counts were recorded for this clonotype. The V call is TRBV29-1, the J call TRBJ2-3; D unresolved. V was trimmed by 2 bases and J by 7 bases, leaving 4 bases between them. This CDR3 has 10 residues. Germline V gene sequence: CDR1 SQVTM, CDR2 ANQGSEA. The chain's CDR3 is CSVEMNTQYF. CDR3 nucleotide sequence: TGCAGCGTTGAAATGAATACGCAGTATTTT.

This clonotype was seen once. The chain links TRBV10-3 to TRBJ2-3; perhaps TRBD1 as D (5 bases). Trimming shortened V by 4 bases and J by 1 base, and 18 bases separated the two germline ends. Germline V lookup: CDR1 ENHRY, CDR2 SYGVKD. The CDR3 sequence is 17 residues long. Here the CDR3 reads CAISGTETAFGTDTQYF. Written as DNA, the CDR3 is TGTGCCATCAGTGGGACGGAGACAGCCTTCGGCACAGATACGCAGTATTTT.

This clonotype was picked up many times. The rearrangement links TRBV4-2 to TRBJ2-5, with 10 bases aligning to TRBD2. This CDR3 spans 19 amino acids. V was pared by 2 bases and J by 3 bases, with 15 bases of the junction left unmatched. CDR1 is LGHNA and CDR2 is YNFKEQ in the germline V gene. The CDR3 is CASSQNLRVAGGPKETQYF. The CDR3 nucleotides read TGTGCCAGCAGCCAAAACCTTCGGGTAGCGGGGGGTCCCAAAGAGACCCAGTACTTC.

Many counts were recorded for this clonotype. The CDR3 nucleotides are TGTGCCAGCAGCTTGTACTCAAACTATGGCTACACCTTC. Its translation: CASSLYSNYGYTF. This rearrangement joins TRBV5-5 to TRBJ1-2; D call uncertain. Trimming stripped 1 base from V and 2 bases from J, with 6 bases between. CDR3 size: 13 residues. The germline V gene encodes CDR1 SGHKS and CDR2 YYEKEE (reference sequence).

This clonotype has ten or more counts. This rearrangement joins TRBV15 to TRBJ2-7; 7 bases line up with TRBD1. The CDR3 length is 14 residues. The germline V gene encodes CDR1 LNHNV and CDR2 YYDKDF (reference sequence). The junction had 7 bases not matched to a gene; V was cut back by 4 bases and J by 4 bases. The CDR3 loop is CATSTGTVPYEQYF. In nucleotides, the CDR3 is TGTGCCACCAGCACCGGGACAGTTCCTTACGAGCAGTACTTC.

There are many counts of this clonotype. The chain is built from TRBV28 and TRBJ2-7, with D uncertain. Germline V gives CDR1 MDHEN, CDR2 SYDVKM. This CDR3 is 14 amino acids long. Trimming left V 4 bases short and J 3 bases short, with 13 bases between. In DNA, the CDR3 is TGTGCCAGCAGTTCCCTCCCCCTCCTCTACGAGCAGTACTTC. This translates into CASSSLPLLYEQYF.

This clonotype appeared many times. V is TRBV5-6 and J is TRBJ2-1, with 9 nucleotides matching TRBD1. The CDR3 is 15 amino acids. The V gene end was trimmed by 3 bases and the J gene end by 8 bases; junction bases not matched to a gene: 9. The germline V gene has CDR1 SGHDT and CDR2 YYEEEE. The CDR3 DNA sequence: TGTGCCAGCAGCTCAGGACAGGGGAGTTGGTATGAGCAGTTCTTC. This codes for CASSSGQGSWYEQFF.

This clonotype was found many times. V usage is TRBV27 and J usage is TRBJ1-2; 7 bases line up with TRBD1. V gave up 3 bases and J gave up 6 bases; unmatched junction bases: 4. The CDR3 has 13 residues. CDR1 and CDR2 (germline): MNHEY, SMNVEV (reference sequence). CDR3 nucleotide sequence: TGTGCCAGCAGTTTTTCGACAGGGAATGGCTACACCTTC. This gives the protein CASSFSTGNGYTF.

In this sample, this clonotype turned up many times. The chain uses TRBV12-3 or TRBV12-4 and TRBJ1-6; D perhaps matches TRBD1 (5 bases). The CDR3 loop spans 15 amino acids. V lost 5 bases and J 3 bases, leaving 11 bases between the germline ends. The CDR3 loop is CASSKTANYNSPLHF. CDR3 DNA: TGTGCCAGCAGTAAGACAGCAAACTATAATTCACCCCTCCACTTT.

V usage is TRBV4-1 and J usage is TRBJ1-5; D unresolved. This CDR3 is built from 15 residues. V dropped 1 base and J dropped 6 bases, with 13 bases sitting between them. In germline, CDR1 is MGHRA, CDR2 YSYEKL. The CDR3 protein is CASSQVLLPGQPQHF. Here the CDR3 DNA reads TGCGCCAGCAGCCAAGTTCTATTGCCAGGTCAGCCCCAGCATTTT.

This clonotype was counted at least ten times. The rearrangement uses TRBV7-9 and TRBJ2-1; 9 bases are shared with TRBD2. The germline gives CDR1 SEHNR, CDR2 FQNEAQ (reference sequence). The CDR3 is 15 amino acids. The junction had 6 bases not matched to a gene; V was cut back by 7 bases and J by 2 bases. This CDR3 reads CASTSSGRPYNEQFF. CDR3 nucleotides: TGTGCCAGCACCTCGAGCGGGAGGCCCTACAATGAGCAGTTCTTC.

This clonotype was found many times. This sequence joins TRBV20-1 and TRBJ2-7; a possible D gene is TRBD1 (6 bases). The CDR3 runs 14 residues. CDR1 DFQATT and CDR2 SNEGSKA come from the germline V gene (reference sequence). The V gene lost 2 bases and the J gene lost 3 bases, with 14 bases spanning the gap. This CDR3 is CSARWDNPNYEQYF. Written as DNA, the CDR3 is TGCAGTGCTAGATGGGACAACCCCAACTACGAGCAGTACTTC.